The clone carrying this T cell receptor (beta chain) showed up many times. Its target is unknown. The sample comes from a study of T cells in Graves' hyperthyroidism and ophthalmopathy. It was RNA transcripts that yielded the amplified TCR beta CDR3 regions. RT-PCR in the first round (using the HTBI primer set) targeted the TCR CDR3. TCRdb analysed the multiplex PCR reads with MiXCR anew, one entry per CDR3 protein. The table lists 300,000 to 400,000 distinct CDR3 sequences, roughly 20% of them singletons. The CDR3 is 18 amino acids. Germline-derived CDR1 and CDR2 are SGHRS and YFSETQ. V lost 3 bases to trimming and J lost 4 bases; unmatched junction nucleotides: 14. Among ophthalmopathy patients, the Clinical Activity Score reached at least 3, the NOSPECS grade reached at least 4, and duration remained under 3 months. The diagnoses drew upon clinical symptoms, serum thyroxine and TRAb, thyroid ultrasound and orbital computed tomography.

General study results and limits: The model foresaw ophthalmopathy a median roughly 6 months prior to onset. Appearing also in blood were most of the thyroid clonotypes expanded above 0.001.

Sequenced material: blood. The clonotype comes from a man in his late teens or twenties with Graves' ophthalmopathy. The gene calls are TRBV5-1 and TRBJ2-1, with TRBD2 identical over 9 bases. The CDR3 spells CASSSAASSGGPYNEQFF. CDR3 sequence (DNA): TGCGCCAGCAGCTCCGCGGCGAGCAGCGGGGGGCCTTACAATGAGCAGTTCTTC.